The next 30 T cell receptor beta chains were all read from a single sample in a study of blood T cell repertoires in COVID-19. Some clones are missing from TCRdb's copy, which holds only in-frame ones; the method was immunoSEQ multiplex PCR. The sample includes hundreds of thousands of clones, 90% of them seen just once. Material: PBMCs or T cells enriched from blood (not recorded which). Receptors were obtained from a man in his fifties or sixties who had recovered from COVID-19.

The genes are TRBV3-1 (or the pseudogene TRBV3-2) and TRBJ1-2; 7 bases map to TRBD1. This CDR3 has 14 amino acids. Trimming at V came to 2 bases and at J to 6 bases, leaving 6 bases not matched to a gene. Germline-derived CDR1 and CDR2 are LGHDT and YNNKEL (reference sequence). Here the CDR3 reads CASSQFIGGNGYTF. Written as DNA, the CDR3 is TGTGCCAGCAGCCAATTTATAGGGGGCAATGGCTACACCTTC.

J is TRBJ1-1 and V is TRBV19; D gene unclear. The germline gives CDR1 LNHDA, CDR2 SQIVND (reference sequence). V was trimmed by 5 bases and J by 4 bases, leaving 14 bases between them. CDR3 size: 14 residues. CDR3 bases: TGTGCCAGTAGTCCTGAGGTGCGGGGCACTGAAGCTTTCTTT. This gives the protein CASSPEVRGTEAFF.

The J gene is TRBJ2-7, the V gene TRBV2; unclear D gene. Trimming took off 4 bases at V and 0 bases at J, with 10 bases between the two ends. Germline V gene lookup returns CDR1 SNHLY and CDR2 FYNNEI. This CDR3 spans 14 amino acids. The CDR3 DNA is TGTGCCAGCAGTGTGGGCGAATTCTCCTACGAGCAGTACTTC. Amino acid sequence: CASSVGEFSYEQYF.

This chain uses TRBV7-9 with TRBJ2-2; 7 bases are a match to TRBD1. V lost 5 bases, J lost 3 bases, and 6 bases stayed unmatched. The CDR3 has 15 amino acids. Germline V lookup: CDR1 SEHNR, CDR2 FQNEAQ (reference sequence). The CDR3 DNA is TGTGCCAGCAGCCCTGACAGGGCCTACACCGGGGAGCTGTTTTTT. Translating it yields CASSPDRAYTGELFF.

This chain links TRBV2 with TRBJ2-1; 9 nucleotides align to TRBD1. Germline CDR1 reads SNHLY; CDR2 reads FYNNEI. Losses at the gene ends were 7 bases for V and 7 bases for J; bases not matched to a gene: 8. CDR3 length: 14 amino acids. The CDR3 DNA reads as TGTGCCAGCATCCCGGGACAGGGTTGGAATGAGCAGTTCTTC. It yields the protein CASIPGQGWNEQFF. Drawing the rest from reference TRBV2 and TRBJ2-1, the complete variable domain is EPEVTQTPSHQVTQMGQEVILRCVPISNHLYFYWYRQILGQKVEFLVSFYNNEISEKSEIFDDQFSVERPDGSNFTLKIRSTKLEDSAMYFCASIPGQGWNEQFFGPGTRLTVL.

This rearrangement joins TRBV7-3 to TRBJ2-5, with 9 bases matching TRBD2. There are 15 residues in the CDR3. The germline CDR1 and CDR2 sequences are SGHTA and FQGTGA. Trimming at V came to 2 bases and at J to 4 bases, leaving 5 bases not matched to a gene. CDR3 protein: CASSLGLAGPETQYF. CDR3 bases: TGTGCCAGCAGCTTAGGGCTAGCGGGGCCAGAGACCCAGTACTTC.

This sequence joins TRBV18 and TRBJ1-1; 9 nucleotides agree with TRBD1. J gave up 4 bases and V 1 base, and 7 bases lay outside the gene matches. Germline assignment: CDR1 KGHSH and CDR2 LQKENI. The CDR3 contains 16 residues. The CDR3 bases are TGTGCCAGCTCACCACAGCGGACAGGGGTTAGCACTGAAGCTTTCTTT. Its translation is CASSPQRTGVSTEAFF.

This clone was observed a handful of times. V and J are TRBV7-8 and TRBJ1-3; D ambiguous. Germline V gene data show CDR1 as SGHVS and CDR2 as FQNEAQ. Trimming pared 1 base from V and 0 bases from J, leaving 10 bases between. This CDR3 contains 16 residues. The CDR3 region is CASSLVSFTSGNTIYF. The CDR3 DNA is TGTGCCAGCAGCTTAGTGAGCTTTACCTCTGGAAACACCATATATTTT.

This clone occurred once. CDR3 amino acids: CASSQGTGALYGNTIYF. CDR3 coding DNA: TGTGCCAGCAGCCAAGGGACAGGGGCTTTATATGGAAACACCATATATTTT. This chain connects TRBV4-2 to TRBJ1-3; 9 nucleotides match TRBD1. The V gene's germline CDR1 is LGHNA and CDR2 YNFKEQ. This CDR3 is built from 17 residues. With 1 base clipped from V and 3 bases from J, the junction kept 7 bases outside the gene matches.

A single count supports this clone. The chain carries TRBV29-1 and TRBJ2-4, with D unresolved. CDR1 and CDR2 from the germline V gene are SQVTM and ANQGSEA. CDR3 length: 13 amino acids. Trimming left V 1 base short and J 4 bases short, with 8 bases between. As DNA, the CDR3 is TGCAGCGTTGAAGCCAGGCTTAAAAACATTCAGTACTTC. This gives the protein CSVEARLKNIQYF.

V gene TRBV7-3 combines with J gene TRBJ2-5; 7 bases are shared with TRBD2. Germline V lookup: CDR1 SGHTA, CDR2 FQGTGA. This CDR3 comprises 14 residues. Trimming took 5 bases from V and 5 from J; bases not matched to a gene: 8. The CDR3 nucleotides read TGTGCCAGCAGCGTCTCGAGCGGGGCTGAGACCCAGTACTTC. Amino acid sequence: CASSVSSGAETQYF.

The chain has TRBV7-8 and TRBJ2-1, with 14 bases lining up with TRBD2. This CDR3 is 20 amino acids long. CDR1 and CDR2 from the germline V gene are SGHVS and FQNEAQ. With V trimmed by 5 bases and J by 4 bases, 16 bases remained unmatched. The CDR3 DNA reads as TGTGCCAGCAGCCTCGAGGGACTAGCGGGAGTAAAGCCTGTGTACAATGAGCAGTTCTTC. It translates to CASSLEGLAGVKPVYNEQFF.

The CDR3 here is CSVEEVRGTKNIQYF. The CDR3 DNA reads as TGCAGCGTTGAAGAGGTCAGGGGGACCAAAAACATTCAGTACTTC. The V call is TRBV29-1, the J call TRBJ2-4; TRBD1 matches at 7 bases. After removal of 0 bases from V and 2 bases from J, the junction contained 4 bases not matched to a gene. The CDR3 totals 15 residues. Germline CDR1 SQVTM, CDR2 ANQGSEA.

The CDR3: CATSRDLGTLASYEQYF. CDR3 nucleotide sequence: TGTGCCACCAGCAGAGATCTTGGGACTCTTGCGAGCTACGAGCAGTACTTC. The chain uses TRBV15 and TRBJ2-7, with D maybe TRBD2 (6 bases). There are 17 residues in the CDR3. From germline, CDR1 is LNHNV and CDR2 YYDKDF (reference sequence). V was cut by 0 bases and J by 3 bases, with 18 bases left in between.

The chain employs TRBV7-3 and TRBJ2-7; the D gene is possibly TRBD1 (6 bases). V was clipped by 2 bases and J by 6 bases, with 11 bases between them. CDR3 length: 13 amino acids. Germline-derived CDR1 and CDR2 are SGHTA and FQGTGA. The CDR3 region has the DNA TGTGCCAGCAGCTTACCGCCGGACAGCGAGCAGTACTTC. Encoded protein: CASSLPPDSEQYF.

The rearrangement links TRBV6-2 or TRBV6-3 to TRBJ2-7; D is unclear. The CDR3 sequence is 15 residues long. Trimming shortened V by 0 bases and J by 2 bases, and 11 bases separated the two germline ends. The germline V gene encodes CDR1 MNHEY and CDR2 SVGEGT. CDR3 DNA sequence: TGTGCCAGCAGTTACTCGCCGCAGGCCCCCTACGAGCAGTACTTC. This gives the protein CASSYSPQAPYEQYF.

The CDR3 sequence: CASSVLGGSSYNEQFF. CDR3 nucleotides: TGTGCCAGCTCAGTTCTGGGGGGAAGCTCCTACAATGAGCAGTTCTTC. V usage is TRBV18 and J usage is TRBJ2-1; D may be TRBD2 (6 bases). Deletions cut 5 bases from V and 0 bases from J, with 14 bases between. From germline, CDR1 is KGHSH and CDR2 LQKENI. This CDR3 spans 16 amino acids. The complete variable domain, with remaining parts taken from reference TRBV18 and TRBJ2-1, reads NAGVMQNPRHLVRRRGQEARLRCSPMKGHSHVYWYRQLPEEGLKFMVYLQKENIIDESGMPKERFSAEFPKEGPSILRIQQVVRGDSAAYFCASSVLGGSSYNEQFFGPGTRLTVL.

This clone was picked up one time. V is TRBV7-9 and J is TRBJ1-2; possibly TRBD1 for D (6 bases). The CDR3 covers 12 residues. CDR1 SEHNR and CDR2 FQNEAQ come from the germline V gene (reference sequence). Between the trimmed V and J ends, which lost 6 bases and 7 bases, there was a span of 12 bases. The CDR3, as DNA: TGTGCCAGCAGTAAAACAGGGTTTGGCTACACCTTC. Translated, it gives CASSKTGFGYTF.

The chain carries TRBV5-1 and TRBJ2-5; D is possibly TRBD1 (5 bases). Per germline, CDR1 SGHRS and CDR2 YFSETQ. The CDR3 contains 14 residues. V was trimmed by 4 bases and J by 5 bases, leaving 15 bases between them. CDR3 sequence (DNA): TGCGCCAGCAGCGGGGCTATCGGTGAGGAGACCCAGTACTTC. Protein: CASSGAIGEETQYF.

The rearrangement uses TRBV5-1 and TRBJ2-2; possible D gene TRBD1, 6 bases. Deletions cut 4 bases from V and 1 base from J, with 8 bases between. The germline gives CDR1 SGHRS, CDR2 YFSETQ. The CDR3 is made up of 14 amino acids. CDR3 region: CASSTRGNTGELFF. Here the CDR3 DNA reads TGCGCCAGCAGCACCAGGGGGAACACCGGGGAGCTGTTTTTT. Full variable domain (missing parts from reference TRBV5-1 and TRBJ2-2): KAGVTQTPRYLIKTRGQQVTLSCSPISGHRSVSWYQQTPGQGLQFLFEYFSETQRNKGNFPGRFSGRQFSNSRSEMNVSTLELGDSALYLCASSTRGNTGELFFGEGSRLTVL.

J is TRBJ1-2 and V is TRBV19, with TRBD1 matching 7 bases. The J segment lost 4 bases and the V segment lost 8 bases, leaving 7 bases of the junction unmatched. Germline V gene sequence: CDR1 LNHDA, CDR2 SQIVND (reference sequence). The CDR3 covers 13 residues. The CDR3: CASSTGAAYGYTF. Here the CDR3 DNA reads TGTGCCAGTTCAACAGGGGCTGCCTATGGCTACACCTTC. Using reference TRBV19 and TRBJ1-2 for the parts outside the CDR3, the full variable domain is DGGITQSPKYLFRKEGQNVTLSCEQNLNHDAMYWYRQDPGQGLRLIYYSQIVNDFQKGDIAEGYSVSREKKESFPLTVTSAQKNPTAFYLCASSTGAAYGYTFGSGTRLTVV.

The chain links TRBV3-1 (or the pseudogene TRBV3-2) to TRBJ1-6, with D tentatively TRBD1 (6 bases). Germline V gives CDR1 LGHDT, CDR2 YNNKEL (reference sequence). This CDR3 comprises 14 residues. V lost 1 base and J lost 9, with 10 bases in between. The CDR3: CASSQGRGGSPLHF. In DNA form, the CDR3 reads TGTGCCAGCAGCCAAGGCAGGGGTGGTTCACCCCTCCACTTT.

This clone was observed once. This chain joins TRBV9 and TRBJ2-5, with TRBD2 matching over 10 bases. The CDR3 spans 14 residues. The junction had 3 bases not matched to a gene; V was cut back by 0 bases and J by 7 bases. The germline gives CDR1 SGDLS, CDR2 YYNGEE. The CDR3, as DNA: TGTGCCAGCAGCGTAGGGGTAGCGGGGGGGACCCAGTACTTC. This encodes CASSVGVAGGTQYF. Filled out from reference TRBV9 and TRBJ2-5, the complete variable domain reads DSGVTQTPKHLITATGQRVTLRCSPRSGDLSVYWYQQSLDQGLQFLIQYYNGEERAKGNILERFSAQQFPDLHSELNLSSLELGDSALYFCASSVGVAGGTQYFGPGTRLLVL.

The rearrangement joins TRBV10-3 to TRBJ2-2; 8 positions match TRBD2. Germline loops: CDR1 ENHRY, CDR2 SYGVKD. This CDR3 contains 14 residues. V lost 6 bases, J lost 1 base, and 1 base stayed unmatched. The CDR3 protein is CAIRLAGNTGELFF. CDR3 sequence (DNA): TGTGCCATCAGGCTAGCGGGGAACACCGGGGAGCTGTTTTTT.

V usage is TRBV7-6 and J usage is TRBJ1-5; TRBD1 might be the D (5 bases). This CDR3 region has 13 residues. CDR1 and CDR2 from the germline V gene are SGHVS and FNYEAQ. V shed 4 bases and J shed 10 bases, with 14 bases lying between them. The CDR3 loop is CASSSTDSRPQHF. The CDR3, as DNA: TGTGCCAGCAGCTCGACAGATTCTAGACCCCAGCATTTT.

The V and J genes are TRBV28 and TRBJ1-4; 9 bases line up with TRBD1. The CDR3 loop spans 14 amino acids. V trimming: 6 bases; J trimming: 8 bases; junction bases outside the gene matches: 7. Germline values: CDR1 MDHEN, CDR2 SYDVKM. DNA for the CDR3: TGTGCCAGCAGACGGACAGGGGCGAACGAAAAACTGTTTTTT. Amino acid sequence: CASRRTGANEKLFF.

This chain links TRBV4-1 with TRBJ2-7; 9 bases line up with TRBD1. Germline CDR1 is MGHRA and CDR2 is YSYEKL. The CDR3 sequence is 15 residues long. V shed 3 bases and J 4 bases; nucleotides not matched to a gene: 7. The CDR3 reads CASSQAGQGWYEQYF. The CDR3 coding sequence is TGCGCCAGCAGCCAGGCTGGACAGGGGTGGTACGAGCAGTACTTC.

The chain combines TRBV11-3 with TRBJ1-4; D not certain. The CDR3 contains 14 residues. Germline lookup yields CDR1 SGHNT and CDR2 YENEEA. V was clipped by 5 bases and J by 4 bases, with 11 bases between them. Here the CDR3 reads CASSRRDNNEKLFF. The CDR3 coding sequence is TGTGCCAGCAGCCGCAGAGACAATAATGAAAAACTGTTTTTT.

The chain employs TRBV7-9 and TRBJ2-3; 16 nucleotides align to TRBD2. The CDR3 spans 18 residues. CDR1 and CDR2 (germline): SEHNR, FQNEAQ (reference sequence). V trimming: 4 bases; J trimming: 3 bases; junction bases outside the gene matches: 7. The CDR3: CASSSPGTSGGATDTQYF. The CDR3 coding sequence is TGTGCCAGCAGCTCGCCCGGGACTAGCGGGGGGGCAACAGATACGCAGTATTTT.

The J gene is TRBJ2-7, the V gene TRBV20-1; 7 bases align to TRBD1. CDR3 length equals 11 residues. Germline CDR1 DFQATT, CDR2 SNEGSKA (reference sequence). V was pared by 5 bases and J by 7 bases, with 5 bases of the junction left unmatched. The CDR3 is CSAADREEQYF. Here the CDR3 DNA reads TGCAGTGCTGCAGACAGGGAAGAGCAGTACTTC.